This TCR beta chain emerged from a study of siplizumab effects on memory and regulatory T cells. Sequencing was performed with immunoSEQ multiplex PCR; in TCRdb, only in-frame clones are kept and a portion is missing. Of approximately 100,000 clones in the sample, 85% to 95% were seen once. Study results and limitations: Alloreactive sequences that could be traced to unstimulated CD4+ memory cells showed a significant reduction under siplizumab. The study found that mappable alloreactive CD4+ clones averaged roughly 75% Treg-derived with siplizumab and about 26% in controls.

V lost 0 bases, J lost 0 bases, and 12 bases lay in between. Germline V gives CDR1 LGHNA, CDR2 YNFKEQ. This CDR3 region has 16 residues. To note about this clone: Its antigen is unknown.

The sequenced sample was non-Treg CD4+ T cells sorted from blood. The receptor comes from a human donor in good health. The V and J genes are TRBV4-2 and TRBJ2-7, with a tentative D call TRBD2 (5 bases). CDR3 region: CASSQELTGISYEQYF. CDR3 DNA: TGTGCCAGCAGCCAAGAATTAACGGGAATCTCCTACGAGCAGTACTTC.